Each of the 26 T cell receptor beta chains below was sequenced from the same sample in a study of regulatory T cells. These receptors have no known antigen. Study-level points and caveats: Hydrophobic residues at CDR3 positions 6 and 7 were enriched in conventional CD4+ T cells of CD3G-deficient patients.

Primers: 52 TRBV forward and 13 TRBJ reverse. Data came from immunoSEQ multiplex PCR; TCRdb stores just in-frame clones and leaves some out. This table has tens of thousands of clones, nearly 90% appearing once. The specimen was conventional CD4+ T cells sorted from blood. These receptor sequences come from a child aged 5 to 17 with CD3G deficiency.

The gene calls are TRBV5-1 and TRBJ2-1, with D unclear. This CDR3 region has 13 residues. The V end was cut by 0 bases, the J end by 5 bases, with 6 bases between. In germline, CDR1 is SGHRS, CDR2 YFSETQ. DNA for the CDR3: TGCGCCAGCAGCTTGGGTGTAGACAATGAGCAGTTCTTC. This encodes CASSLGVDNEQFF.

This chain uses TRBV11-2 with TRBJ2-6, with D tentatively TRBD1 (6 bases). CDR1 and CDR2 (germline): SGHAT, FQNNGV. Trimming shortened V by 5 bases and J by 0 bases, and 17 bases separated the two germline ends. The length of the CDR3 is 18 residues. This CDR3 is CASSTRNRALSGANVLTF. Here the CDR3 DNA reads TGTGCCAGCAGCACGCGTAACAGGGCTCTCTCTGGGGCCAACGTCCTGACTTTC.

The rearrangement links TRBV12-5 to TRBJ2-1; TRBD2 matches 10 bases. With V trimmed by 4 bases and J by 0 bases, 15 bases remained unmatched. CDR1 and CDR2 (germline): LGHNT, FRNRAP. This CDR3 is built from 20 residues. This CDR3 reads CASGSQNIRLAGYSYNEQFF. CDR3 DNA sequence: TGTGCTAGTGGTTCCCAAAATATTAGACTAGCGGGCTACTCCTACAATGAGCAGTTCTTC. The whole variable domain, remainder taken from reference TRBV12-5 and TRBJ2-1, is DARVTQTPRHKVTEMGQEVTMRCQPILGHNTVFWYRQTMMQGLELLAYFRNRAPLDDSGMPKDRFSAEMPDATLATLKIQPSEPRDSAVYFCASGSQNIRLAGYSYNEQFFGPGTRLTVL.

This clone was observed a handful of times. The rearrangement links TRBV25-1 to TRBJ2-5; 8 positions agree with TRBD1. The germline V gene encodes CDR1 MGHDK and CDR2 SYGVNS. Trimming took 3 bases from V and 5 from J; bases not matched to a gene: 5. CDR3 size: 14 residues. The CDR3 is CASSDRTGKETQYF. In DNA form, the CDR3 reads TGTGCCAGCAGTGACCGGACAGGGAAGGAGACCCAGTACTTC. The full variable domain, in which reference TRBV25-1 and TRBJ2-5 provide the parts outside the CDR3, is EADIYQTPRYLVIGTGKKITLECSQTMGHDKMYWYQQDPGMELHLIHYSYGVNSTEKGDLSSESTVSRIRTEHFPLTLESARPSHTSQYLCASSDRTGKETQYFGPGTRLLVL.

The J gene is TRBJ1-1, the V gene TRBV30; the D is unclear. V dropped 5 bases and J dropped 1 base, with 8 bases sitting between them. This CDR3 contains 12 residues. Germline CDR1 is GTSNPN and CDR2 is SVGIG (reference sequence). This chain's CDR3 is CAWAEENTEAFF. CDR3 DNA sequence: TGTGCCTGGGCAGAAGAGAACACTGAAGCTTTCTTT.

The chain links TRBV6-1 to TRBJ1-1; TRBD1 might be the D (6 bases). The length of the CDR3 is 12 residues. V lost 6 bases and J 5 bases, leaving 10 bases between the germline ends. Germline lookup yields CDR1 MNHNS and CDR2 SASEGT. The CDR3 nucleotides are TGTGCCAGCAGGGGGGACACGACTGAAGCTTTCTTT. It yields the protein CASRGDTTEAFF.

The chain recombines TRBV5-1 with TRBJ2-3; 7 bases match TRBD1. V lost 4 bases and J lost 9; bases outside the gene matches: 20. Per germline, CDR1 SGHRS and CDR2 YFSETQ. The length of the CDR3 is 17 residues. The CDR3 reads CASSENSETGPRGTQYF. Here the CDR3 DNA reads TGCGCCAGCAGCGAGAATTCGGAGACAGGGCCCAGAGGGACGCAGTATTTT.

The V gene is TRBV2, the J gene TRBJ2-1, with D possibly matching TRBD1 (5 bases). CDR3 length: 15 residues. Germline assignment: CDR1 SNHLY and CDR2 FYNNEI. Trimming cost V 6 bases and J 4 bases, with 16 bases left between them. The CDR3 DNA is TGTGCCAGCAGAGAGACTCAGAAGGGGTACAATGAGCAGTTCTTC. Its protein product is CASRETQKGYNEQFF. The complete variable domain, with remaining parts taken from reference TRBV2 and TRBJ2-1, reads EPEVTQTPSHQVTQMGQEVILRCVPISNHLYFYWYRQILGQKVEFLVSFYNNEISEKSEIFDDQFSVERPDGSNFTLKIRSTKLEDSAMYFCASRETQKGYNEQFFGPGTRLTVL.

The chain has TRBV19 and TRBJ2-1; 7 bases line up with TRBD2. CDR3 size: 13 residues. The V segment lost 3 bases and the J segment 8 bases; nucleotides outside the gene matches: 4. Germline loops: CDR1 LNHDA, CDR2 SQIVND (reference sequence). In DNA, the CDR3 is TGTGCCAGTAGTATGCAGGGAGGGGATGAGCAGTTCTTC. It codes for CASSMQGGDEQFF.

This clone has just one count. The chain joins TRBV7-9 to TRBJ2-7, with D hard to call. V was pared by 5 bases and J by 3 bases, with 8 bases between. The CDR3 contains 12 residues. Germline CDR1 is SEHNR and CDR2 is FQNEAQ (reference sequence). DNA of the CDR3: TGTGCCAGCAGCCCGACGTTCTACGAGCAGTACTTC. Protein: CASSPTFYEQYF.

This clone was detected only a few times. The V and J genes are TRBV28 and TRBJ2-7; maybe TRBD2 (8 bases). Trimming removed 7 bases from V and 7 bases from J, with 14 bases in between. Germline CDR1 reads MDHEN; CDR2 reads SYDVKM. The CDR3 consists of 12 residues. CDR3 nucleotide sequence: TGTGCCAGCAACGGGAGGGGGCGGGAGCAGTACTTC. It specifies CASNGRGREQYF.

The count of this clone is one. The chain carries TRBV28 and TRBJ2-7; 9 bases match TRBD2. Germline loops: CDR1 MDHEN, CDR2 SYDVKM. The CDR3 spans 16 residues. The J segment lost 4 bases and the V segment lost 4 bases, leaving 11 bases of the junction unmatched. This CDR3 reads CASSSPRGSGSYEQYF. The CDR3 nucleotides are TGTGCCAGCAGTTCCCCTCGGGGTAGCGGGAGTTACGAGCAGTACTTC.

This sequence joins TRBV28 and TRBJ1-5; D call uncertain. The germline CDR1 and CDR2 sequences are MDHEN and SYDVKM. The V end lost 2 bases, the J end lost 0 bases, and 2 bases lay between the germline ends. The length of the CDR3 is 13 residues. The CDR3 is CASSLTSNQPQHF. The CDR3 nucleotides read TGTGCCAGCAGTTTAACTAGCAATCAGCCCCAGCATTTT.

This chain connects TRBV28 to TRBJ2-7, with 9 bases identical to TRBD1. The length of the CDR3 is 13 residues. V lost 6 bases and J lost 3; bases outside the gene matches: 3. In germline, CDR1 is MDHEN, CDR2 SYDVKM. The CDR3 protein is CASSADRGYEQYF. The CDR3 DNA reads as TGTGCCAGCAGCGCGGACAGGGGCTACGAGCAGTACTTC.

The CDR3 nucleotides read TGTGCCAGCAGTTTTGGGGCCAGGGGGGACTATGGCTACACCTTC. Encoded protein: CASSFGARGDYGYTF. The chain couples TRBV28 to TRBJ1-2; 7 bases fit TRBD1. CDR1 is MDHEN and CDR2 is SYDVKM in the germline V gene. J lost 3 bases, V lost 3 bases, and 7 bases had no gene match. The CDR3 extends over 15 amino acids.

The rearrangement links TRBV11-1 to TRBJ2-2; 8 nucleotides line up with TRBD1. Germline V gene data show CDR1 as SGHAT and CDR2 as FQDESV (reference sequence). This CDR3 spans 16 amino acids. V lost 5 bases, J lost 0 bases, and 5 bases stayed unmatched. This CDR3 reads CASSTRQGSNTGELFF. CDR3 sequence (DNA): TGTGCCAGCAGCACACGACAGGGGTCGAACACCGGGGAGCTGTTTTTT.

The table lists this clone with a count of one. The sample carries other DNA sequences with the same CDR3. The genes are TRBV28 and TRBJ2-3; 10 positions agree with TRBD1. From germline, CDR1 is MDHEN and CDR2 SYDVKM. V dropped 5 bases and J dropped 4; count of bases not matched to a gene: 3. The CDR3 runs to 14 residues. The CDR3 reads CASSLGQGADTQYF. The CDR3 DNA is TGTGCCAGCAGTCTCGGACAGGGGGCAGATACGCAGTATTTT.

This chain connects TRBV11-3 to TRBJ2-5; possible D gene TRBD2, 6 bases. Deletions cut 5 bases from V and 4 bases from J, with 17 bases between. Germline CDR1 and CDR2: SGHNT and YENEEA. The CDR3 runs to 15 residues. CDR3 sequence: CASSPRFGGGETQYF. In DNA form, the CDR3 reads TGTGCCAGCAGCCCAAGGTTCGGGGGAGGAGAGACCCAGTACTTC.

The chain couples TRBV18 to TRBJ1-1; D is uncertain. Germline values: CDR1 KGHSH, CDR2 LQKENI. The V end lost 6 bases, the J end lost 0 bases, and 8 bases lay between the germline ends. This CDR3 spans 13 amino acids. CDR3 coding DNA: TGTGCCAGCTCGGACGGAATGAACACTGAAGCTTTCTTT. Translation: CASSDGMNTEAFF.

CDR3 sequence: CASSRGTLAKNIQYF. CDR3 sequence (DNA): TGTGCCAGCAGTCGGGGGACCCTAGCCAAAAACATTCAGTACTTC. The rearrangement uses TRBV28 and TRBJ2-4, with D possibly being TRBD2 (6 bases). The V and J ends lost 5 bases and 0 bases respectively, with 11 bases between them. Germline assignment: CDR1 MDHEN and CDR2 SYDVKM. CDR3 length: 15 amino acids.

This rearrangement joins TRBV28 to TRBJ1-1, with 10 nucleotides matching TRBD1. The V gene end was trimmed by 3 bases and the J gene end by 0 bases; junction bases not matched to a gene: 10. Germline values: CDR1 MDHEN, CDR2 SYDVKM. The CDR3 length is 18 residues. Here the CDR3 DNA reads TGTGCCAGCAGTTTTAGGCCCTCGGGACAGGGGATGAACACTGAAGCTTTCTTT. It translates to CASSFRPSGQGMNTEAFF.

V and J are TRBV5-1 and TRBJ2-1; 7 bases fit TRBD1. This CDR3 region has 14 residues. With V trimmed by 5 bases and J by 3 bases, 5 bases remained unmatched. Looked up from germline, CDR1 is SGHRS and CDR2 is YFSETQ. In DNA form, the CDR3 reads TGCGCCAGCAGGAGGGACAGTGTCTACAATGAGCAGTTCTTC. Its protein product is CASRRDSVYNEQFF.

This clone has just a few counts. The chain uses TRBV7-8 and TRBJ2-7; D could derive from TRBD1 or TRBD2 (5 bases each). Trimming shortened V by 3 bases and J by 5 bases, and 14 bases separated the two germline ends. Germline V lookup: CDR1 SGHVS, CDR2 FQNEAQ. There are 14 residues in the CDR3. CDR3 protein: CASSFSDGTHEQYF. The DNA of the CDR3 is TGTGCCAGCAGCTTCTCTGACGGGACCCACGAGCAGTACTTC. The complete variable domain, with remaining parts taken from reference TRBV7-8 and TRBJ2-7, reads GAGVSQSPRYKVAKRGQDVALRCDPISGHVSLFWYQQALGQGPEFLTYFQNEAQLDKSGLPSDRFFAERPEGSVSTLKIQRTQQEDSAVYLCASSFSDGTHEQYFGPGTRLTVT.

CDR3 sequence: CASSLRGLASYNEQFF. In DNA form, the CDR3 reads TGTGCCAGCAGTTTAAGGGGACTAGCCTCATACAATGAGCAGTTCTTC. The chain joins TRBV28 to TRBJ2-1; TRBD2 agrees at 9 bases. The CDR3 loop spans 16 amino acids. Looked up from germline, CDR1 is MDHEN and CDR2 is SYDVKM. Trimming took 2 bases from V and 4 from J; bases not matched to a gene: 6. Combining the CDR3 with reference TRBV28 and TRBJ2-1 gives the whole variable domain DVKVTQSSRYLVKRTGEKVFLECVQDMDHENMFWYRQDPGLGLRLIYFSYDVKMKEKGDIPEGYSVSREKKERFSLILESASTNQTSMYLCASSLRGLASYNEQFFGPGTRLTVL.

This chain uses TRBV28 with TRBJ1-2, with 8 bases matching TRBD1. J was trimmed by 1 base and V by 6 bases; bases with no gene match: 10. CDR1 MDHEN and CDR2 SYDVKM come from the germline V gene. This CDR3 is 16 amino acids long. CDR3 DNA: TGTGCCAGCAGGGGGATCGGGACAGGAGATAACTATGGCTACACCTTC. It specifies CASRGIGTGDNYGYTF.

Here the CDR3 reads CASSPDGGGKGTQYF. The CDR3 region has the DNA TGTGCCAGCAGCCCTGACGGGGGCGGGAAGGGAACCCAGTACTTC. The V and J genes are TRBV7-9 and TRBJ2-5; D possibly uses TRBD1 or TRBD2 (6 bases each). CDR3 size: 15 residues. Germline values: CDR1 SEHNR, CDR2 FQNEAQ (reference sequence). V dropped 5 bases and J dropped 8 bases, with 21 bases sitting between them. The full variable domain, its missing parts supplied by reference TRBV7-9 and TRBJ2-5, is DTGVSQNPRHKITKRGQNVTFRCDPISEHNRLYWYRQTLGQGPEFLTYFQNEAQLEKSRLLSDRFSAERPKGSFSTLEIQRTEQGDSAMYLCASSPDGGGKGTQYFGPGTRLLVL.